The next 14 T cell receptor beta chains were all read from a single sample in a study of T cells in Graves' hyperthyroidism and ophthalmopathy. There were TCR beta CDR3 regions amplified from RNA transcripts. When the TCR CDR3 underwent first-round RT-PCR, the HTBI primer set was used. TCRdb reanalysed the multiplex PCR reads using MiXCR and keeps one entry per CDR3 protein. Among 330,000 or so distinct CDR3 sequences listed, 18% were seen once. The material sequenced was blood. These TCRs come from a woman between 35 and 50 years old with Graves' ophthalmopathy.

The chain uses TRBV20-1 and TRBJ2-7, with 16 bases fitting TRBD2. There are 15 residues in the CDR3. V dropped 5 bases and J dropped 4; count of bases not matched to a gene: 5. CDR1 is DFQATT and CDR2 is SNEGSKA in the germline V gene (reference sequence). CDR3 coding DNA: TGCAGTGCTCCGGGACTAGCGGGGGGGACGTACGAGCAGTACTTC. It yields the protein CSAPGLAGGTYEQYF.

In this sample, this clonotype turned up many times. The rearrangement links TRBV9 to TRBJ1-5; TRBD1 aligns across 8 bases. Germline trimming cut 8 bases from V and 0 bases from J; bases unmatched to any gene: 7. Looked up from germline, CDR1 is SGDLS and CDR2 is YYNGEE. The CDR3 is 15 residues long. Here the CDR3 DNA reads TGTGCCAGTTCCGGGACAGGTTATAGCAATCAGCCCCAGCATTTT. Encoded protein: CASSGTGYSNQPQHF.

This clonotype was observed at least ten times. This rearrangement joins TRBV5-1 to TRBJ1-1, with D possibly being TRBD1 (6 bases). V was trimmed by 2 bases and J by 2 bases, leaving 13 bases between them. The germline V gene has CDR1 SGHRS and CDR2 YFSETQ. This CDR3 has 15 amino acids. CDR3 in DNA: TGCGCCAGCAGCTTTCGCCGGGACACTAACACTGAAGCTTTCTTT. Translated: CASSFRRDTNTEAFF.

The sample holds many counts of this clonotype. The chain joins TRBV6-4 to TRBJ1-2; D gene uncertain. The V end was cut by 2 bases, the J end by 2 bases, with 9 bases between. CDR1 is MRHNA, CDR2 SNTAGT, per germline. This CDR3 comprises 14 residues. The CDR3 is CASSDRDANYGYTF. CDR3 nucleotides: TGTGCCAGCAGTGACAGGGATGCCAACTATGGCTACACCTTC.

The chain carries TRBV28 and TRBJ1-1; D not resolved. This CDR3 comprises 14 residues. The V gene lost 6 bases and the J gene lost 11 bases, with 22 bases spanning the gap. Germline V gene lookup returns CDR1 MDHEN and CDR2 SYDVKM. CDR3 in amino acids: CASRASGGNSLAFF. As DNA, the CDR3 is TGTGCCAGCAGGGCTTCGGGAGGGAATTCGTTGGCTTTCTTT.

Comment on this clonotype: The conserved final phenylalanine or tryptophan is absent from the CDR3, which likely points to a read error. The V and J genes are TRBV6-1 and TRBJ1-1; the D is unclear. The CDR3 loop spans 13 amino acids. Germline V CDR1 and CDR2: MNHNS, SASEGT. V shed 7 bases and J shed 6 bases, with 15 bases lying between them. In DNA, the CDR3 is TGTGCCAGCATGACGGGAGGTGCTCCTGAAGCTTTCCTT. It is translated as CASMTGGAPEAFL.

V usage is TRBV3-1 and J usage is TRBJ2-5; 10 nucleotides agree with TRBD2. This CDR3 region has 16 residues. Unmatched junction bases numbered 7, after V lost 1 base and J lost 5 bases. Per germline, CDR1 LGHDT and CDR2 YNNKEL (reference sequence). The CDR3: CASSQGSSGRLETQYF. CDR3 DNA sequence: TGTGCCAGCAGCCAAGGGAGTAGCGGGAGGTTGGAGACCCAGTACTTC.

In this sample, this clonotype turned up many times. This chain joins TRBV11-1 and TRBJ2-5; tentative D call: TRBD1 (5 bases). Germline V lookup: CDR1 SGHAT, CDR2 FQDESV (reference sequence). The CDR3 runs 15 residues. V was cut by 5 bases and J by 1 base, with 14 bases left in between. CDR3 nucleotides: TGTGCCAGCAGCCCCAGGACAACCAGCCAAGAGACCCAGTACTTC. Amino acids: CASSPRTTSQETQYF.

This clonotype occurred many times. The J gene is TRBJ2-7, the V gene TRBV12-3 or TRBV12-4; D is possibly TRBD1 (5 bases). The CDR3 covers 14 residues. Trimming left V 8 bases short and J 2 bases short, with 16 bases between. DNA of the CDR3: TGTGCCAGCTCCGGAAAGGGGAATGCCTACGAGCAGTACTTC. Residues: CASSGKGNAYEQYF.

This clonotype appeared many times. At one of its ends the junction is not consistent with the germline gene, which may arise from a read error. The genes are TRBV11-2 and TRBJ2-6, with 8 bases fitting TRBD1. Germline CDR1 and CDR2: SGHAT and FQNNGV. This CDR3 is built from 17 residues. CDR3 amino acids: CAGSSDPGGAGANVLTF. In DNA form, the CDR3 reads TGTGCCGGCAGCTCCGACCCAGGGGGCGCTGGGGCCAACGTCCTGACTTTC.

The chain recombines TRBV7-8 with TRBJ2-7, with TRBD1 as a possible D gene (6 bases). Germline CDR1 and CDR2: SGHVS and FQNEAQ. The CDR3 runs to 15 residues. V gave up 4 bases and J gave up 0 bases, with 13 bases separating them. The CDR3 protein is CASSSDRTSSYEQYF. In nucleotides, the CDR3 is TGTGCCAGCAGCTCCGACAGGACGAGCTCCTACGAGCAGTACTTC.

In the case of this clonotype: It is likely a read error, because the conserved phenylalanine at the end of the CDR3 is missing. The CDR3, as DNA: TGTGCCAGCAGCCCACGTACCGGGTCGCCTAACACTGAAGCTTTCCTT. This gives the protein CASSPRTGSPNTEAFL. The V call is TRBV7-8, the J call TRBJ1-1; D not certain. The CDR3 spans 16 residues. Per the germline V gene, CDR1 is SGHVS and CDR2 is FQNEAQ. Deletions cut 5 bases from V and 2 bases from J, with 18 bases between.

The rearrangement uses TRBV12-3 or TRBV12-4 and TRBJ2-5; 8 positions agree with TRBD2. J gave up 2 bases and V 6 bases, and 5 bases lay outside the gene matches. The length of the CDR3 is 14 residues. This CDR3 reads CASRASGRQETQYF. CDR3 sequence (DNA): TGTGCCAGCAGAGCCAGCGGGAGACAAGAGACCCAGTACTTC.

This clonotype was seen repeatedly, ten times or more. The rearrangement uses TRBV20-1 and TRBJ2-7; D might be TRBD1 (6 bases). The length of the CDR3 is 12 residues. Germline V gene data show CDR1 as DFQATT and CDR2 as SNEGSKA (reference sequence). V was trimmed by 3 bases and J by 3 bases, leaving 9 bases between them. The CDR3 coding sequence is TGCAGTGCTAGTCTCAGGGGCTACGAGCAGTACTTC. It encodes CSASLRGYEQYF.